Included here is one TCR beta chain sequence, with context. There is no known antigen for this receptor. Base qualities are not at hand, and no much larger clone is one base apart. Here V drops 2 bases and J drops 3 bases, and the junction holds 8 bases not matched to any gene. The CDR3 contains 16 residues, cysteine and phenylalanine counted. This entry keeps only the CDR3 DNA: 48 bases, framed from base 1. In the germline V gene, CDR1 corresponds to MDHEN and CDR2 to SYDVKM. This entry belongs to a study of blood T cell repertoires in COVID-19 (dated by TCRdb to about 2020). Context from the whole study: The collaborator samples originated in the United States, Italy and Spain and spanned the acute and convalescent phases of COVID-19. The dataset comprised deeply sampled blood TCRbeta repertoires from subjects exposed to, actively infected with, or recovered from COVID-19. A de-identified subject ID, COVID-19 status, age in years and sex were almost always included in the sample metadata. The prospective study material was composed of cDNA or gDNA derived from T cells, B-cell-depleted T cells, or PBMCs. The samples were drawn from two sources: the first 160 participants of the ongoing ImmuneRACE study, and 1,000 to 1,500 subjects contributed by 6 global collaborators. Where available, HLA class I and class II types were obtained from metadata supplied by the sample provider rather than from assay-based typing. The repertoires were released in a freely available public database intended as a resource for research on the immune response to SARS-CoV-2.

Whole blood was collected in K2EDTA tubes by collaborating institutions according to the institutions' own protocols. For TCRbeta analysis, collaborators shipped samples as frozen whole blood, isolated PBMCs, or DNA extracted from either of those sample types. Results and caveats for the whole study, not just this receptor: How much clinical and demographic metadata was included differed by source and by participant, and the metadata was provided uncurated.

The immunoSEQ Assay, a bias-controlled multiplex PCR, was used to amplify TCRbeta CDR3 regions from genomic DNA. The study's processing was this. The number of nucleated cells in each sample was estimated by amplification of reference gene primers within the assay. Sequence reads were collapsed and filtered to measure the absolute abundance of every unique TCRbeta CDR3 rearrangement. For each sample, productive Simpson clonality was calculated as the square root of Simpson's diversity index across productive rearrangements. The source is immuneACCESS, and TCRdb retained only in-frame sequences with V and J called. Part of the clones is not carried over; for the studies checked, unresolved V genes explain less than half of this, and the remainder is unexplained. V and J calls and clone size are as listed in that table; D and trimming were resolved from the DNA. Present in this sample are about 76,000 clones, 90% of which were seen just once. The ten top clones hold around 1% of the sample.

This receptor chain uses TRBV28 and TRBJ2-7; 9 of the junction bases match TRBD1. This TCR was sampled from a woman in her 50s in a cohort sampled during active COVID-19. The sample comprised peripheral blood. In nucleotides, the sequence is TGTGCCAGCAGTTTACACCGGGACAGGGCTAGCTACGAGCAGTACTTC. Its translation reads: CASSLHRDRASYEQYF. Where the CDR3 stops, the reference TRBV28 and TRBJ2-7 genes take over; the full variable domain is DVKVTQSSRYLVKRTGEKVFLECVQDMDHENMFWYRQDPGLGLRLIYFSYDVKMKEKGDIPEGYSVSREKKERFSLILESASTNQTSMYLCASSLHRDRASYEQYFGPGTRLTVT.